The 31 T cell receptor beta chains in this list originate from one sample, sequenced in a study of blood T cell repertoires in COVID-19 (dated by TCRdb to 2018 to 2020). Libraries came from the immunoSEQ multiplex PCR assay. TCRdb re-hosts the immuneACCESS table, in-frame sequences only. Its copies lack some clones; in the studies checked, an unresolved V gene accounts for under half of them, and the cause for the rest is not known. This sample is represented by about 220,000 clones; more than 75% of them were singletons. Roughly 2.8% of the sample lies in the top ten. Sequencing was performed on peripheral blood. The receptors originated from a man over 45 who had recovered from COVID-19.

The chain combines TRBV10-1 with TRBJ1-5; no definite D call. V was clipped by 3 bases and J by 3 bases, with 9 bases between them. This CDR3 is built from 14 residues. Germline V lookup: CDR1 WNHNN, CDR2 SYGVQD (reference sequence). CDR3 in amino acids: CASSDQAINQPQHF. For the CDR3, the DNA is TGCGCCAGCAGTGATCAGGCGATCAATCAGCCCCAGCATTTT.

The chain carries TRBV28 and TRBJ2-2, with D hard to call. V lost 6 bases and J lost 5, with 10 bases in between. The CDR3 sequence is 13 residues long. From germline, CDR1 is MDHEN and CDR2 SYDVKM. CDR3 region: CASSRLKTGELFF. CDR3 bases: TGTGCCAGCAGCCGGTTAAAAACCGGGGAGCTGTTTTTT. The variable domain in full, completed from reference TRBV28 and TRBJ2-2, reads DVKVTQSSRYLVKRTGEKVFLECVQDMDHENMFWYRQDPGLGLRLIYFSYDVKMKEKGDIPEGYSVSREKKERFSLILESASTNQTSMYLCASSRLKTGELFFGEGSRLTVL.

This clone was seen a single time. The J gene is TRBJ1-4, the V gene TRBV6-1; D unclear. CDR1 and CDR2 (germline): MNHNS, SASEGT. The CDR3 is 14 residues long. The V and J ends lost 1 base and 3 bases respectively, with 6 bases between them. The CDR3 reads CASSEGGSNEKLFF. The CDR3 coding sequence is TGTGCCAGCAGTGAAGGAGGGTCTAATGAAAAACTGTTTTTT.

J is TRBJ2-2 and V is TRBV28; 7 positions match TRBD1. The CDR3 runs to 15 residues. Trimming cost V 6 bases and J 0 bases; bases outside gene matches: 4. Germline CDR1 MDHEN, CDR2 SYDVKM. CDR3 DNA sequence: TGTGCCAGCAGGAGGGACAGACCGAACACCGGGGAGCTGTTTTTT. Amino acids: CASRRDRPNTGELFF.

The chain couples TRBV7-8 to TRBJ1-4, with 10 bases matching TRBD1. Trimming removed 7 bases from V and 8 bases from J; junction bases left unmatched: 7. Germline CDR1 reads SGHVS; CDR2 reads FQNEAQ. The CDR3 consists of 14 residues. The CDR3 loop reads CASTKDRGLEKLFF. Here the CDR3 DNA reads TGTGCCAGCACCAAGGACAGGGGGTTGGAAAAACTGTTTTTT.

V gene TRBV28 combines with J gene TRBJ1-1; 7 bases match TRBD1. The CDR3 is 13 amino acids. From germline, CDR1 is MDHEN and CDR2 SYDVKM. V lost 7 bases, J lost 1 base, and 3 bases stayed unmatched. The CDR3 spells CASIGQANTEAFF. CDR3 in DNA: TGTGCCAGCATCGGACAGGCGAACACTGAAGCTTTCTTT.

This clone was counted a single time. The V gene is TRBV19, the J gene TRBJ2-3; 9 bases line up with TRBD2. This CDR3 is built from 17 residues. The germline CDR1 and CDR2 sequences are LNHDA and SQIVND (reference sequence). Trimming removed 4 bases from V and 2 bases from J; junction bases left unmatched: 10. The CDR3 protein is CASSTGTSPFFTDTQYF. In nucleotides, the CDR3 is TGTGCCAGTAGTACCGGGACTAGCCCCTTTTTCACAGATACGCAGTATTTT.

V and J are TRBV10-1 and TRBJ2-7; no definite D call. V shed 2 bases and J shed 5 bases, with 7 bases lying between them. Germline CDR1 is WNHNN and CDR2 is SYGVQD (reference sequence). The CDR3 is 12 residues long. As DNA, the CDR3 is TGCGCCAGCAGTGAGGCAGGCCACGAGCAGTACTTC. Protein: CASSEAGHEQYF.

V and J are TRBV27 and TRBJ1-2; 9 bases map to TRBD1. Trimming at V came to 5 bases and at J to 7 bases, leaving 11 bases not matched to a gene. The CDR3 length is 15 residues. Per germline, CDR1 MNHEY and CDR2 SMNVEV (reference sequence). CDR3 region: CASSPFRDRAGGYTF. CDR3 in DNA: TGTGCCAGCAGTCCCTTCCGGGACAGGGCGGGTGGCTACACCTTC.

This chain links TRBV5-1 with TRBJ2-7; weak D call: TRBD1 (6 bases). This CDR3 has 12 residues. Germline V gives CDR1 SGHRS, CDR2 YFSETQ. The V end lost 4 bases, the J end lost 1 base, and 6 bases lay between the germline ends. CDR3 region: CASSGTSYEQYF. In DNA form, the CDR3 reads TGCGCCAGCAGCGGGACATCCTACGAGCAGTACTTC.

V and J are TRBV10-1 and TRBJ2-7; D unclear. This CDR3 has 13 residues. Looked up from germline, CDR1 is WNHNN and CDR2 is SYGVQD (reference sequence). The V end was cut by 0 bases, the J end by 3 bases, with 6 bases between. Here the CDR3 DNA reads TGCGCCAGCAGTGAGTCGGGCAGCTACGAGCAGTACTTC. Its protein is CASSESGSYEQYF.

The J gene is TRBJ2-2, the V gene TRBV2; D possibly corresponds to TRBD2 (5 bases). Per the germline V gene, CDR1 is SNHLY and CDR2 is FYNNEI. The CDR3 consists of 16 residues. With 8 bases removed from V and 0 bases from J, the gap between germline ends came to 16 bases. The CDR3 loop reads CASRGVGGANTGELFF. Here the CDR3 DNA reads TGTGCCAGCCGAGGTGTAGGAGGCGCGAACACCGGGGAGCTGTTTTTT.

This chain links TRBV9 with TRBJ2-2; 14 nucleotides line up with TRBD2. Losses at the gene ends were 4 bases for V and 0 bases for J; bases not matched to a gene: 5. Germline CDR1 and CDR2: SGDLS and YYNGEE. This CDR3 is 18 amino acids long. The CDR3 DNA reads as TGTGCCAGCAGCACCCGACTAGCGGGAGGGCCGAACACCGGGGAGCTGTTTTTT. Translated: CASSTRLAGGPNTGELFF. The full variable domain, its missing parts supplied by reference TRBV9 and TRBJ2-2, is DSGVTQTPKHLITATGQRVTLRCSPRSGDLSVYWYQQSLDQGLQFLIQYYNGEERAKGNILERFSAQQFPDLHSELNLSSLELGDSALYFCASSTRLAGGPNTGELFFGEGSRLTVL.

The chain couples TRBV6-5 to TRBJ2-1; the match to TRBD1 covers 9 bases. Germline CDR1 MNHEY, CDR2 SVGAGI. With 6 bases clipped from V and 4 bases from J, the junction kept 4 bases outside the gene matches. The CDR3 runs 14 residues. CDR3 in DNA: TGTGCCAGCAGACGGGACAGGGAATACAATGAGCAGTTCTTC. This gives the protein CASRRDREYNEQFF.

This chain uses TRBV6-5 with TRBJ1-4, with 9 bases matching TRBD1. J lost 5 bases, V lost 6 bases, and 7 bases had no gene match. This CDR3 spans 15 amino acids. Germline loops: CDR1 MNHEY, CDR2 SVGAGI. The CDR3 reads CASSPRDRANEKLFF. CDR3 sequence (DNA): TGTGCCAGCAGCCCCCGGGACAGGGCCAATGAAAAACTGTTTTTT.

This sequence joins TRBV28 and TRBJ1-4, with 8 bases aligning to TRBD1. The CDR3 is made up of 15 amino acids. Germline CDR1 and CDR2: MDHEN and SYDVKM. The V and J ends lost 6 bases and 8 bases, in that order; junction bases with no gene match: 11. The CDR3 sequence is CASSTPRTGPEKLFF. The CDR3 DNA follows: TGTGCCAGCAGCACACCTAGGACAGGGCCGGAAAAACTGTTTTTT.

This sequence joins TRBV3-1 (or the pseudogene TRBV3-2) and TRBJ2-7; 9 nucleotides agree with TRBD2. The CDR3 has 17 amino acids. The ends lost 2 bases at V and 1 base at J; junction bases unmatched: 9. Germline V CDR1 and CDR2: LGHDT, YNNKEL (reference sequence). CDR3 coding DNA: TGTGCCAGCAGCCAACCATGGGTAGCGGGAGTTTCCTACGAGCAGTACTTC. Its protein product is CASSQPWVAGVSYEQYF.

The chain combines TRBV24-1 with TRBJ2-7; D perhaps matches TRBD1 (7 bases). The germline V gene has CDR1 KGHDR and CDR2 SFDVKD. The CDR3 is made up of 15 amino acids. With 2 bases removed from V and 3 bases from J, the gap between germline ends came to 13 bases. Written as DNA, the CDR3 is TGTGCCACCAGTGATTCGCGGGACAGATACTACGAGCAGTACTTC. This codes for CATSDSRDRYYEQYF.

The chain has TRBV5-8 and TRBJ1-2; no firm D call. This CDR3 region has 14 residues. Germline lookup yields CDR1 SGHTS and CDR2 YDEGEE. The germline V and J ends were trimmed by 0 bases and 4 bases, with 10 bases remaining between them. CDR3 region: CASSLDRAAYGYTF. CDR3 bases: TGTGCCAGCAGCTTGGACAGAGCCGCCTATGGCTACACCTTC.

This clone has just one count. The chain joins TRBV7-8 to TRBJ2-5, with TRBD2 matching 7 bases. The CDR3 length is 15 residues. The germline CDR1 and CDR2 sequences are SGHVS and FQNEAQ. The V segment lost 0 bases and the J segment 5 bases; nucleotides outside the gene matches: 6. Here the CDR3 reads CASSLAGLGVETQYF. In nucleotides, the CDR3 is TGTGCCAGCAGCTTAGCCGGACTAGGTGTTGAGACCCAGTACTTC.

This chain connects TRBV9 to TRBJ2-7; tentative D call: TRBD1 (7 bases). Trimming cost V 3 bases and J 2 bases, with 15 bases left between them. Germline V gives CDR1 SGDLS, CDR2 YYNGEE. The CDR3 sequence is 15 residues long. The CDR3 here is CASSGEDRSTYEQYF. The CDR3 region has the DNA TGTGCCAGCAGCGGGGAGGACAGGAGTACCTACGAGCAGTACTTC.

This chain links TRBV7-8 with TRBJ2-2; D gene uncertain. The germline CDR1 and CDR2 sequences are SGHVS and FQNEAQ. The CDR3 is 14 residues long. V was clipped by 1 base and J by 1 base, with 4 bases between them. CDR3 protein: CASSLVQNTGELFF. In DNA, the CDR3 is TGTGCCAGCAGCTTAGTCCAGAACACCGGGGAGCTGTTTTTT.

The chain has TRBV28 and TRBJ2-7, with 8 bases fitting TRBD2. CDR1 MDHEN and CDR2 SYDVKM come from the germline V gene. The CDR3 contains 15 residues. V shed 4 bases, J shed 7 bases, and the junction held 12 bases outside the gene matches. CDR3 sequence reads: CASSSLGAGGSEQYF. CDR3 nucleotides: TGTGCCAGCAGTTCCCTGGGGGCGGGAGGCTCGGAGCAGTACTTC.

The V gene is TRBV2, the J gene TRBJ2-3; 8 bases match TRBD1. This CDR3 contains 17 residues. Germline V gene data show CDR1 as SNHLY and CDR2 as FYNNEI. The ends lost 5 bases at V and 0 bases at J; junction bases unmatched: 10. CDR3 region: CASSPRTGSYSTDTQYF. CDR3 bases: TGTGCCAGCAGTCCGAGGACAGGGAGCTATAGCACAGATACGCAGTATTTT.

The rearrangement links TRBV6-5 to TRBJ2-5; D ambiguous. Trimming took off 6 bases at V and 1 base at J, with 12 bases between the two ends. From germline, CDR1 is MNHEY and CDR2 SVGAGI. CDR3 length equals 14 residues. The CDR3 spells CASRQSPLQETQYF. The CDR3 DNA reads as TGTGCCAGCAGACAGAGCCCCCTCCAAGAGACCCAGTACTTC.

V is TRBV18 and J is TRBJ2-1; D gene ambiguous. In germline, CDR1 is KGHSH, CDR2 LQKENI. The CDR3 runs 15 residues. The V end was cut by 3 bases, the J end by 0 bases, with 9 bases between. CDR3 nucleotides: TGTGCCAGCTCACCCGATATGAGCTCCTACAATGAGCAGTTCTTC. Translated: CASSPDMSSYNEQFF.

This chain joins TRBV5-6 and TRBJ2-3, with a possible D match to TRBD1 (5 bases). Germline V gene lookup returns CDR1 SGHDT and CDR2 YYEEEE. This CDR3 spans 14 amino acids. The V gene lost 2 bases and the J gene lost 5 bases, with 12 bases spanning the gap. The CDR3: CASSLLDTLDTQYF. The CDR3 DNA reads TGTGCCAGCAGCTTATTGGACACTTTAGATACGCAGTATTTT. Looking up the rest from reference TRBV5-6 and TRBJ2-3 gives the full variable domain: DAGVTQSPTHLIKTRGQQVTLRCSPKSGHDTVSWYQQALGQGPQFIFQYYEEEERQRGNFPDRFSGHQFPNYSSELNVNALLLGDSALYLCASSLLDTLDTQYFGPGTRLTVL.

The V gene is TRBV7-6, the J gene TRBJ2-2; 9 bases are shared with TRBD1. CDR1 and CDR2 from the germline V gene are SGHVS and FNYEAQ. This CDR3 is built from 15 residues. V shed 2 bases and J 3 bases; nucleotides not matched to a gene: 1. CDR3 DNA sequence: TGTGCCAGCAGCTTACGGACAGGGGACACCGGGGAGCTGTTTTTT. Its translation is CASSLRTGDTGELFF.

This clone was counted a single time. The CDR3 nucleotides read TGTGCCTGGACCCTAAGCGGTGAGCAGTTCTTC. Its protein is CAWTLSGEQFF. This chain connects TRBV30 to TRBJ2-1; D is perhaps TRBD2 (5 bases). Germline CDR1 and CDR2: GTSNPN and SVGIG (reference sequence). V gave up 4 bases and J gave up 9 bases, with 10 bases separating them. The CDR3 sequence is 11 residues long.

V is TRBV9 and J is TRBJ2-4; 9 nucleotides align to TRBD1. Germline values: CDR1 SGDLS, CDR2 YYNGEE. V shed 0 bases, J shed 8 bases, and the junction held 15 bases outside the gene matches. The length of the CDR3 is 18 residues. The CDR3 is CASSVEGTGSPGTDIQYF. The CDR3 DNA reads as TGTGCCAGCAGCGTAGAGGGGACAGGGAGCCCTGGAACGGACATTCAGTACTTC.

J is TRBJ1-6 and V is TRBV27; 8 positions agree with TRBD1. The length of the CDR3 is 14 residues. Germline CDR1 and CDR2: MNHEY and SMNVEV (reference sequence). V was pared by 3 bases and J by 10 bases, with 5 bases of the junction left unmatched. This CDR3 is CASSFRQGRSPLHF. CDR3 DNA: TGTGCCAGCAGTTTTCGACAGGGGAGGTCACCCCTCCACTTT.